This TCR beta chain was sequenced for a study of beta chain features in type 1 diabetes. Overall study: All samples together contributed around 98,000,000 sorted cells for examination. Study-wide results and limits: The study found moderately but significantly shorter TCRB CDR3s in all four CD4+ subsets of Type 1 diabetes patients. Within the patient group, naive, central memory and Treg TCRB repertoires appeared more similar to each other than within healthy donors.

Stem cell-like memory, regulatory, central memory and naive CD4+ cells were sorted via CD45RO/CCR7/CD25/CD127/CD95/CD27. The CDR3 is made up of 16 amino acids. Trimming shortened V by 0 bases and J by 2 bases, and 11 bases separated the two germline ends. Per the germline V gene, CDR1 is MGHRA and CDR2 is YSYEKL. Investigators reverse transcribed all isolated RNA, so they sequenced expressed TCRB transcripts. The table came from immunoSEQ multiplex PCR; TCRdb's copy has only in-frame clones and leaves some out. The sample yields about 710,000 clones, roughly 13% seen once. This clone showed up just a few times. Its antigen is not known.

The source is a young man with type 1 diabetes. This rearrangement joins TRBV4-1 to TRBJ1-3, with a possible D match to TRBD1 (5 bases). The specimen sequenced was naive CD4+ T cells from blood. The DNA of the CDR3 is TGCGCCAGCAGCCAAGACTGGAGGGGAACTGGAAACACCATATATTTT. It is translated as CASSQDWRGTGNTIYF.